These 3 T cell receptor beta chains originate from one sample sequenced in a study of T cells after posttransplantation cyclophosphamide. The table came from immunoSEQ multiplex PCR; TCRdb's copy has only in-frame clones and leaves some out. The data contain about 24,000 clones, roughly 90% of them singletons. Sampled 1 year posttransplant, controls received myeloablative marrow transplants, methotrexate and a calcineurin inhibitor. The source material was PBMCs, sampled after an allogeneic stem cell transplant with a calcineurin inhibitor and methotrexate. These receptors all come from a female patient aged 45-60 years who received an allogeneic stem cell transplant from an unrelated donor, was CMV-positive, and had chronic GVHD only. Among the T cells, some may be from the graft donor.

This chain uses TRBV19 with TRBJ2-7, with TRBD2 identical over 10 bases. The germline gives CDR1 LNHDA, CDR2 SQIVND (reference sequence). V dropped 3 bases and J dropped 2; count of bases not matched to a gene: 1. This CDR3 spans 14 amino acids. The CDR3 reads CASSITSGTYEQYF. For the CDR3, the DNA is TGTGCCAGTAGTATTACTAGCGGGACCTACGAGCAGTACTTC.

This clone was detected only once. The chain joins TRBV4-1 to TRBJ2-5; D may be TRBD1 (6 bases). Germline CDR1 and CDR2: MGHRA and YSYEKL. This CDR3 is built from 15 residues. V was cut by 3 bases and J by 5 bases, with 16 bases left in between. CDR3 bases: TGCGCCAGCAGCCAGGGGGCCTACGAGGGTGAGACCCAGTACTTC. It encodes CASSQGAYEGETQYF.

The chain employs TRBV27 and TRBJ1-6, with D perhaps TRBD1 (6 bases). CDR1 is MNHEY and CDR2 is SMNVEV in the germline V gene (reference sequence). CDR3 size: 13 residues. The ends were cut back, 6 bases at V and 10 bases at J, with 13 bases in the middle. The CDR3 DNA follows: TGTGCCAGCAGCAAGGGGGTTTTGTCACCCCTCCACTTT. As protein: CASSKGVLSPLHF.